This record concerns one T cell receptor (beta chain) sequence. This sample stems from a study of blood T cell repertoires in COVID-19. Overall study: Acute and convalescent COVID-19 specimens originated in the United States, Italy and Spain. Sources were T cells, B-cell-depleted T cells, or PBMCs; the material itself was cDNA or gDNA.

After removal of 3 bases from V and 3 bases from J, the junction contained 8 bases not matched to a gene. The CDR3 is made up of 16 amino acids. Germline CDR1 is LNHDA and CDR2 is SQIVND (reference sequence). Original methodology: Nucleated cell number was recorded as an estimate derived from reference gene primer amplification. Profiling relied on immunoSEQ multiplex PCR, and the TCRdb table lists in-frame clones only, not all of them. V and J calls and clone size are given by that table; D and trimming were obtained from the DNA. Of more than 250,000 clones in the sample, 86% are singletons; the top ten hold 3.6%.

The specimen was peripheral blood. The sequence came from a young man with active or convalescent COVID-19. The rearrangement uses TRBV19 and TRBJ1-5, with 7 bases that match TRBD1. In DNA form, the CDR3 reads TGTGCCAGTAGTATTCAAGGGGGACAGTACAATCAGCCCCAGCATTTT. This translates into CASSIQGGQYNQPQHF.